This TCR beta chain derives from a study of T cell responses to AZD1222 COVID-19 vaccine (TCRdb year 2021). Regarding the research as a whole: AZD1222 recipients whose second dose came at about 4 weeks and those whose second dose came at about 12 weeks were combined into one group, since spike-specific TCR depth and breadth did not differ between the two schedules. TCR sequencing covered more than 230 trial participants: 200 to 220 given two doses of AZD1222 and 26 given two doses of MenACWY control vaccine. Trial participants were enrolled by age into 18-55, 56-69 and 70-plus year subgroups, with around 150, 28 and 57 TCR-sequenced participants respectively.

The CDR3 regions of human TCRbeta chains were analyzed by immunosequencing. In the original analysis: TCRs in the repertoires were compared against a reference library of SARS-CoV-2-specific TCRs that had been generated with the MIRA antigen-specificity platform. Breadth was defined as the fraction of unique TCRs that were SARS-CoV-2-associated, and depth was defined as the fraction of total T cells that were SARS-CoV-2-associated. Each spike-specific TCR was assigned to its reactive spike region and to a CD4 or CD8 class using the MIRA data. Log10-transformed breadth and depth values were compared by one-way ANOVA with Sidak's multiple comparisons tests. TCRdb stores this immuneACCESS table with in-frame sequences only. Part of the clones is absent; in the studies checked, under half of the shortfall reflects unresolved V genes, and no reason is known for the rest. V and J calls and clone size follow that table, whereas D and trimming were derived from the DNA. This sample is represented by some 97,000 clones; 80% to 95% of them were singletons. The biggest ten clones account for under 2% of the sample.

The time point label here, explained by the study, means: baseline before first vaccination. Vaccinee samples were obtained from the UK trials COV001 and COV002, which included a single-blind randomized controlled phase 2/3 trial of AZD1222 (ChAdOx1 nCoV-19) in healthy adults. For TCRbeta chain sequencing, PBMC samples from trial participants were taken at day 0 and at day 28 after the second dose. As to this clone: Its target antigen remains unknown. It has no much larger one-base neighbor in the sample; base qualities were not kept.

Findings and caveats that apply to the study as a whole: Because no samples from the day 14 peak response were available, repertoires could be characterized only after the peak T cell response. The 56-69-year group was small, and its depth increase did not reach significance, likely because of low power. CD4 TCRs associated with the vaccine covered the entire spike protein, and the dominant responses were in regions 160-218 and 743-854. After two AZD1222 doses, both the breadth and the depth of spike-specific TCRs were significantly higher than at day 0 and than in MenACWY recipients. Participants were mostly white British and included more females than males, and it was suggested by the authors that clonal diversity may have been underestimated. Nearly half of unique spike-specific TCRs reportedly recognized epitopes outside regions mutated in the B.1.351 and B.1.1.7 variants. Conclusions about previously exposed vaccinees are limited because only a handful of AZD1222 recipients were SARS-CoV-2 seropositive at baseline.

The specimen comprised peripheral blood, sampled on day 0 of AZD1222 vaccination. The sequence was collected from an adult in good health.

The CDR3 region reads CASRPTGGAQPQHF. The DNA is TGTGCCAGCAGGCCCACAGGGGGCGCGCAGCCCCAGCATTTT. The chain uses TRBV28 and TRBJ1-5, with 9 central nucleotides matching TRBD1. There are 14 amino acids in the CDR3, from cysteine to phenylalanine inclusive. Of the read, only the CDR3 DNA is kept; its 42 bases are in frame from base 1. V ends up 6 bases short and J 7 bases short, with an unmatched junction base count of 7. Looking up the germline V gene yields CDR1 MDHEN and CDR2 SYDVKM.